Listed here are 7 T cell receptor beta chains from one sample, sequenced in a study of beta chain features in type 1 diabetes. These receptors' antigens are unknown. Study-level results: Among patients with Type 1 diabetes, TCRB CDR3s were moderately but significantly shorter in every one of the four CD4+ subsets.

Investigators reverse transcribed all isolated RNA, so they sequenced expressed TCRB transcripts. Repertoires were generated with immunoSEQ multiplex PCR, while TCRdb's copy carries only in-frame clones and drops some. This table has 240,000 or so clones, over 20% appearing once. The sample taken for sequencing was naive CD4+ T cells from blood. These receptors were collected from a woman aged 40 to 50 with type 1 diabetes.

The chain joins TRBV5-4 to TRBJ2-2, with D maybe TRBD1 (6 bases). Per germline, CDR1 SGHNT and CDR2 YYREEE (reference sequence). This CDR3 comprises 14 residues. V was trimmed by 0 bases and J by 5 bases, leaving 8 bases between them. The CDR3 region is CASSLDRVTGELFF. The CDR3 DNA reads as TGTGCCAGCAGCTTGGACAGGGTTACCGGGGAGCTGTTTTTT.

This clone was seen a handful of times. One junction end does not reproduce the germline sequence, and a read error may be involved. The rearrangement links TRBV20-1 to TRBJ1-1; D ambiguous. CDR1 DFQATT and CDR2 SNEGSKA come from the germline V gene (reference sequence). The CDR3 extends over 9 amino acids. Here the CDR3 reads CSASPVRDF. In nucleotides, the CDR3 is TGCAGTGCTAGCCCGGTACGGGACTTT.

J is TRBJ2-5 and V is TRBV2, with D unresolved. There are 14 residues in the CDR3. V gave up 5 bases and J gave up 7 bases, with 17 bases separating them. CDR1 SNHLY and CDR2 FYNNEI come from the germline V gene. This CDR3 is CASSTPPAGSTQYF. CDR3 in DNA: TGTGCCAGCAGTACCCCGCCTGCCGGGTCGACCCAGTACTTC. Variable domain in full (rest from reference TRBV2 and TRBJ2-5): EPEVTQTPSHQVTQMGQEVILRCVPISNHLYFYWYRQILGQKVEFLVSFYNNEISEKSEIFDDQFSVERPDGSNFTLKIRSTKLEDSAMYFCASSTPPAGSTQYFGPGTRLLVL.

V gene TRBV15 combines with J gene TRBJ1-2; D is uncertain. Germline-derived CDR1 and CDR2 are LNHNV and YYDKDF (reference sequence). The CDR3 has 15 residues. Between the trimmed V and J ends, which lost 0 bases and 4 bases, there was a span of 12 bases. The CDR3 protein is CATSRDKGSGYGYTF. The DNA of the CDR3 is TGTGCCACCAGCAGAGATAAAGGGAGCGGCTATGGCTACACCTTC.

The chain carries TRBV5-8 and TRBJ2-5; D perhaps matches TRBD1 (6 bases). The germline V gene has CDR1 SGHTS and CDR2 YDEGEE. This CDR3 is built from 15 residues. V lost 1 base to trimming and J lost 1 base, with 11 bases between them. The DNA of the CDR3 is TGTGCCAGCAGCTTGAGGCGAGGGGGCCAAGAGACCCAGTACTTC. It specifies CASSLRRGGQETQYF. The whole variable domain, remainder taken from reference TRBV5-8 and TRBJ2-5, is EAGVTQSPTHLIKTRGQQATLRCSPISGHTSVYWYQQALGLGLQFLLWYDEGEERNRGNFPPRFSGRQFPNYSSELNVNALELEDSALYLCASSLRRGGQETQYFGPGTRLLVL.

A few counts support this clone. The chain recombines TRBV14 with TRBJ1-2, with TRBD1 identical over 7 bases. Losses at the gene ends were 4 bases for V and 2 bases for J; bases not matched to a gene: 1. This CDR3 spans 13 amino acids. Looked up from germline, CDR1 is SGHDN and CDR2 is FVKESK. The CDR3 sequence is CASSPGQNYGYTF. The CDR3 nucleotides are TGTGCCAGCAGCCCGGGACAGAACTATGGCTACACCTTC.

The CDR3 loop reads CASSLGGLAGARGDTQYF. Here the CDR3 DNA reads TGTGCCAGCAGCTTAGGGGGACTAGCGGGGGCCCGTGGAGATACGCAGTATTTT. This chain uses TRBV7-2 with TRBJ2-3, with 14 bases lining up with TRBD2. After removal of 1 base from V and 5 bases from J, the junction contained 8 bases not matched to a gene. The CDR3 length is 18 residues. Germline lookup yields CDR1 SGHTA and CDR2 FQGNSA.